These T cell receptor beta chains were read from a single sample in a study of blood T cell repertoires in COVID-19. The assay was immunoSEQ multiplex PCR, and TCRdb's table has in-frame clones only and misses some. The table includes tens of thousands of clones, about 88% detected once. The sequenced material came from peripheral blood. These receptors all come from a human donor in a cohort sampled during active COVID-19. CDR3s include the opening cysteine and the closing phenylalanine or tryptophan. The D gene is left open where the match is weak. Rows give clone size only sometimes, using once, few, many, or a class for an expanded clone.

CASSSQVLGGELFF	TGTGCCAGCAGCTCGCAGGTTTTAGGCGGGGAGCTGTTTTTT	NA	NA	TRBV7-6	TRBJ2-2
CASSQGLAGGYNEQFF	TGCGCCAGCAGCCAAGGACTAGCGGGGGGCTACAATGAGCAGTTCTTC	TRBD2	NA	TRBV4-1	TRBJ2-1
CASSLGQGRTYEQYF	TGTGCCAGCAGTTTGGGACAGGGGAGAACCTACGAGCAGTACTTC	TRBD1	NA	TRBV27	TRBJ2-7
CASSPESSGANVLTF	TGTGCCAGCAGCCCCGAGAGCTCTGGGGCCAACGTCCTGACTTTC	NA	NA	TRBV9	TRBJ2-6
CASSQGGTGIDTQYF	TGTGCCAGCAGCCAAGGAGGGACAGGGATAGATACGCAGTATTTT	TRBD1	once	TRBV3-1/TRBV3-2	TRBJ2-3
CASSLEAQGAGGYTF	TGCGCCAGCAGCTTGGAGGCGCAGGGGGCAGGAGGCTACACCTTC	TRBD1	NA	TRBV5-1	TRBJ1-2
CASSRNRESYEQYF	TGTGCCAGTAGCCGAAACAGGGAGAGCTACGAGCAGTACTTC	NA	NA	TRBV19	TRBJ2-7
CASSRGQPYNEQFF	TGTGCCAGCAGCCGTGGACAGCCCTACAATGAGCAGTTCTTC	NA	NA	TRBV27	TRBJ2-1
CASRRASGKNTGELFF	TGTGCCAGCCGGAGGGCTAGCGGGAAGAACACCGGGGAGCTGTTTTTT	TRBD2	NA	TRBV2	TRBJ2-2
CASSLPMTSGGLTNEQFF	TGTGCCAGCAGCTTACCCATGACTAGCGGGGGCCTTACTAATGAGCAGTTCTTC	TRBD2	NA	TRBV11-3	TRBJ2-1
CASSWGSGAQETQYF	TGTGCCAGCAGCTGGGGAAGCGGGGCACAAGAGACCCAGTACTTC	TRBD2	NA	TRBV6-2/TRBV6-3	TRBJ2-5
CASSLGRQGSYEQYF	TGTGCCAGCAGCTTGGGCAGACAGGGCAGCTACGAGCAGTACTTC	TRBD1	NA	TRBV5-5	TRBJ2-7
CASSYLAGGPPSTTDTQYF	TGTGCCAGCAGTTACCTAGCGGGGGGCCCCCCATCAACCACAGATACGCAGTATTTT	TRBD2	NA	TRBV6-2/TRBV6-3	TRBJ2-3
CASSPLLRGGFSPLHF	TGTGCCAGCAGCCCCCTACTTAGAGGGGGCTTTTCACCCCTCCACTTT	TRBD1	NA	TRBV28	TRBJ1-6
CASSQVEGTVQHF	TGCGCCAGCAGCCAAGTTGAGGGGACAGTCCAGCACTTC	TRBD1	NA	TRBV4-1	TRBJ2-5
CASRTDRTGKGYEQYF	TGTGCCAGCAGAACTGATCGGACAGGGAAAGGGTACGAGCAGTACTTC	TRBD1	NA	TRBV6-6	TRBJ2-7
CASSYTGTNYGYTF	TGCGCCAGCAGCTACACAGGGACTAACTATGGCTACACCTTC	NA	once	TRBV5-1	TRBJ1-2